This T cell receptor (beta chain) is from a study of shared clonotypes between healthy human individuals. The study's findings and limits: It was observed that 4% to 6% of naive CD4 clonotypes were shared across several donors.

The authors loaded 150 to 250 ng DNA, around 32,000 T cell genomes, into sorted-subset replicate PCRs. TCRdb's copy holds only in-frame clones and misses some; the assay was immunoSEQ multiplex PCR. Here the sample spans more than 2 million clones, just under 95% being singletons. There are 14 residues in the CDR3. J gave up 5 bases and V 5 bases, and 4 bases lay outside the gene matches. Per the germline V gene, CDR1 is MNHEY and CDR2 is SMNVEV (reference sequence). Naive CD8 populations comprised CD45RO-negative cells positively selected for CCR7, excluding terminally differentiated effector memory CD45RA+ cells. Comments on this clone: Its matching antigen is unknown.

The sequencing input was naive CD8+ T cells from PBMCs. The chain combines TRBV27 with TRBJ2-4, with 9 bases matching TRBD1. The origin of this receptor is a man aged 18 to 30 in good health. Some clones in this sample may be carry-over from other donors' samples. The CDR3 reads CASSPRTGENIQYF. DNA of the CDR3: TGTGCCAGCAGTCCCCGGACAGGGGAAAACATTCAGTACTTC.